This TCR beta chain originates from a study of CD8+CD57+ T cells in acquired aplastic anemia. The overall study: Read counts for CD4+ cells (from healthy donors) averaged about 10.8 million. Findings and caveats of the study: Roughly 31 CD8+ CDR3 sequences were shared between patients and controls.

This clonotype was observed at least ten times. The target antigen is unknown. Profiling that covered TCR beta VDJ and CDR3 relied on genomic DNA as its template. TCRdb recomputed calls from the reads with MiXCR, one row per CDR3 protein. This table has 60,000 or so distinct CDR3 sequences, less than 65% appearing once. Per the germline V gene, CDR1 is SGHDT and CDR2 is YYEEEE. CDR3 length equals 15 residues. Trimming removed 0 bases from V and 4 bases from J, with 13 bases in between. The chain employs TRBV5-6 and TRBJ2-5, with D perhaps matching TRBD2 (6 bases). The TCR comes from a human donor in good health, serving as a control. Material: sorted CD4+, CD8+, or CD8+CD57+ T cells (not recorded which) from PBMCs. The CDR3 sequence is CASSLGLTSTETQYF. For the CDR3, the DNA is TGTGCCAGCAGCTTGGGACTTACTAGCACAGAGACCCAGTACTTC.